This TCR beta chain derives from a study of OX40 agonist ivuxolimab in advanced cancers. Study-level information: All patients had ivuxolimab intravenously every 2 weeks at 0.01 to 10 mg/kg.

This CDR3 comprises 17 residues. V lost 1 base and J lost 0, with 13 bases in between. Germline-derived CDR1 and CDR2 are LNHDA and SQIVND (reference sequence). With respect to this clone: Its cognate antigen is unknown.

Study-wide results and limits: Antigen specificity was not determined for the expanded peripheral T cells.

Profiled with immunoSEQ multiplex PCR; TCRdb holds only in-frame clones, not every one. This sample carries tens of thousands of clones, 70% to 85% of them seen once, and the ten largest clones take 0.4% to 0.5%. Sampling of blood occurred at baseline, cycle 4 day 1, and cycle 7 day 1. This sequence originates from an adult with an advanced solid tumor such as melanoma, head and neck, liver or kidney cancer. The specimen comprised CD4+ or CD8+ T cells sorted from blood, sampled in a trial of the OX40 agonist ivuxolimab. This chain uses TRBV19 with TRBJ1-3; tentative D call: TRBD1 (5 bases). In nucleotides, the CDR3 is TGTGCCAGTAGTATAGTGGCCCCAGGGATCTCTGGAAACACCATATATTTT. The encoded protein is CASSIVAPGISGNTIYF.